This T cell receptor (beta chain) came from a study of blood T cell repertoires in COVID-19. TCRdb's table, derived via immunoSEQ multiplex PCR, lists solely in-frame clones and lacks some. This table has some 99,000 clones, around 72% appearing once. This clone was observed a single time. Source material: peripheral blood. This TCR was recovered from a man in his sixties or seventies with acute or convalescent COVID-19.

CDR3 region: CATSGRLLQGDTQYF. CDR3 in DNA: TGTGCCACCAGCGGGAGGTTACTGCAGGGAGATACGCAGTATTTT. This chain joins TRBV15 and TRBJ2-3; weak D call: TRBD2 (6 bases). CDR1 and CDR2 (germline): LNHNV, YYDKDF (reference sequence). Deletions cut 5 bases from V and 5 bases from J, with 17 bases between. The CDR3 covers 15 residues.